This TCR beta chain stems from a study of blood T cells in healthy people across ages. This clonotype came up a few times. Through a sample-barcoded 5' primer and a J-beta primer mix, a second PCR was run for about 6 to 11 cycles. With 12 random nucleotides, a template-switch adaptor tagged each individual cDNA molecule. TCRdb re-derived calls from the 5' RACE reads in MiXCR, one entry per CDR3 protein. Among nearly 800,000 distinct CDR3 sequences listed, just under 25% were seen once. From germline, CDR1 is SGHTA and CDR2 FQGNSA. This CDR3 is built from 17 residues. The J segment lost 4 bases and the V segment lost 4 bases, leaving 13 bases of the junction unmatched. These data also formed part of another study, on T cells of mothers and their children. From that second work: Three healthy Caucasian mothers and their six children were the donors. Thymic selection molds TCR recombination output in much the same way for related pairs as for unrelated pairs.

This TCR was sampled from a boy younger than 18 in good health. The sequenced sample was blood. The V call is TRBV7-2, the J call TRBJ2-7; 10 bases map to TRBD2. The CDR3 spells CASSSGPWLAGVYEQYF. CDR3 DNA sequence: TGTGCCAGCAGCTCCGGCCCCTGGCTAGCGGGAGTATACGAGCAGTACTTC.